The 18 T cell receptor beta chains below were found in one sample sequenced in a study of identical twins. TCRdb itself ran the 5' RACE reads through MiXCR, one entry per CDR3 protein. Here the sample spans about 700,000 distinct CDR3 sequences, approximately 6% being singletons. Sequencing used naive T cells sorted from blood. The receptors come from a man aged 18 to 30 in good health.

This clonotype was counted only a few times. The chain joins TRBV28 to TRBJ2-7, with D unresolved. The germline V gene has CDR1 MDHEN and CDR2 SYDVKM. This CDR3 spans 15 amino acids. The V and J ends lost 6 bases and 5 bases respectively, with 20 bases between them. CDR3 DNA sequence: TGTGCCAGCAGAACCGGCCTCATGGGCCCCCACGAGCAGTACTTC. It yields the protein CASRTGLMGPHEQYF.

In regard to this clonotype: A much larger clone is a single base away; this may be a read error. No conserved phenylalanine or tryptophan ends this CDR3, so it is likely a read error. This chain links TRBV28 with TRBJ2-3; 8 nucleotides line up with TRBD2. This CDR3 has 16 residues. Trimming cost V 2 bases and J 3 bases; bases outside gene matches: 7. Germline values: CDR1 MDHEN, CDR2 SYDVKM. The CDR3 loop reads CASSLAGGRTTDTQYC. CDR3 coding DNA: TGTGCCAGCAGTTTAGCGGGAGGACGCACAACAGATACGCAGTATTGT.

In this sample, this clonotype turned up many times. This rearrangement joins TRBV4-2 to TRBJ2-3, with TRBD2 as a possible D gene (5 bases). Per germline, CDR1 LGHNA and CDR2 YNFKEQ. The CDR3 covers 18 residues. V was cut by 3 bases and J by 1 base, with 20 bases left in between. CDR3 region: CASSQGLAAEVGTDTQYF. The CDR3 DNA sequence: TGTGCCAGCAGCCAGGGGTTGGCGGCGGAGGTCGGCACAGATACGCAGTATTTT.

This clonotype appeared many times. The DNA for the CDR3 is TGCGCCAGCAGCCACGGAACAGGGAACACCGGGGAGCTGTTTTTT. Translated, it gives CASSHGTGNTGELFF. This sequence joins TRBV4-3 and TRBJ2-2; weak D call: TRBD1 (5 bases). The germline gives CDR1 LGHNA, CDR2 YSLEER. V was shortened by 3 bases and J by 1 base, with 9 bases between the two germline ends. The CDR3 has 15 residues.

The genes are TRBV5-1 and TRBJ2-7; D is perhaps TRBD1 (6 bases). There are 13 residues in the CDR3. Germline lookup yields CDR1 SGHRS and CDR2 YFSETQ. V shed 9 bases and J shed 0 bases, with 13 bases lying between them. The CDR3 DNA sequence: TGCGCCACCACGACAGGAGACTCCTACGAGCAGTACTTC. It encodes CATTTGDSYEQYF.

This clonotype was seen a few times. The V call is TRBV29-1, the J call TRBJ2-4; 7 bases fit TRBD2. Germline loops: CDR1 SQVTM, CDR2 ANQGSEA. The CDR3 consists of 18 residues. As DNA, the CDR3 is TGCAGGAAAGGGAGAACCGGGGGGAAACCTTTAGCCAAAAACATTCAGTACTTC. This gives the protein CRKGRTGGKPLAKNIQYF.

This clonotype was seen ten or more times. The chain is built from TRBV10-3 and TRBJ1-1; possibly TRBD1 for D (6 bases). CDR1 ENHRY and CDR2 SYGVKD come from the germline V gene. This CDR3 contains 16 residues. The ends were cut back, 0 bases at V and 0 bases at J, with 11 bases in the middle. The CDR3 spells CAISESGGQLNTEAFF. As DNA, the CDR3 is TGTGCCATCAGTGAGTCTGGGGGGCAGTTGAACACTGAAGCTTTCTTT.

The table lists this clonotype with a few counts. The V and J genes are TRBV5-1 and TRBJ2-2, with 12 bases matching TRBD2. The CDR3 runs to 16 residues. V lost 4 bases to trimming and J lost 4 bases; unmatched junction nucleotides: 5. Germline-derived CDR1 and CDR2 are SGHRS and YFSETQ. DNA of the CDR3: TGCGCCAGCAGCACACCTAGCGGGAGGGCCACCGGGGAGCTGTTTTTT. This translates into CASSTPSGRATGELFF.

This clonotype occurred many times. This chain connects TRBV6-1 to TRBJ1-5; D might be TRBD1 (5 bases). Germline V gives CDR1 MNHNS, CDR2 SASEGT. This CDR3 has 15 residues. The V end lost 6 bases, the J end lost 2 bases, and 14 bases lay between the germline ends. The CDR3, as DNA: TGTGCCAGCAGGCAGGAGGAGGGGCGCAATCAGCCCCAGCATTTT. Protein sequence: CASRQEEGRNQPQHF.

This clonotype was detected many times. The chain carries TRBV20-1 and TRBJ2-3; 8 positions match TRBD2. Trimming at V came to 6 bases and at J to 6 bases, leaving 14 bases not matched to a gene. CDR1 is DFQATT and CDR2 is SNEGSKA in the germline V gene (reference sequence). CDR3 size: 15 residues. CDR3 in DNA: TGCAGTGCCCCCCTTCCTAGAGCGGGAGTGGATACGCAGTATTTT. Translating it yields CSAPLPRAGVDTQYF.

The chain joins TRBV29-1 to TRBJ2-1, with 7 bases aligning to TRBD2. The junction had 9 bases not matched to a gene; V was cut back by 7 bases and J by 0 bases. CDR3 size: 15 residues. Germline V gene sequence: CDR1 SQVTM, CDR2 ANQGSEA. DNA for the CDR3: TGCAGCGCGGCGGGAGACCAGAGCTCCTACAATGAGCAGTTCTTC. The encoded protein is CSAAGDQSSYNEQFF.

This clonotype has more than one count but fewer than ten. The rearrangement links TRBV27 to TRBJ2-1; D call uncertain. This CDR3 spans 12 amino acids. Germline V CDR1 and CDR2: MNHEY, SMNVEV (reference sequence). Trimming pared 8 bases from V and 7 bases from J, leaving 12 bases between. CDR3: CASQTVGNEQFF. As DNA, the CDR3 is TGTGCCAGCCAAACAGTCGGGAATGAGCAGTTCTTC.

At least ten counts were recorded for this clonotype. The chain joins TRBV5-1 to TRBJ2-7; 7 bases are a match to TRBD1. CDR1 is SGHRS and CDR2 is YFSETQ in the germline V gene. The CDR3 has 13 amino acids. V lost 7 bases and J lost 2; bases outside the gene matches: 6. This CDR3 is CASPMDRTYEQYV. CDR3 nucleotides: TGCGCCAGCCCCATGGACAGGACCTACGAGCAGTACGTC.

Remarks on this clonotype: A read error may account for a junction end that differs from germline. The V and J genes are TRBV11-3 and TRBJ2-3; D may correspond to TRBD1 or TRBD2 (5 bases each). The CDR3 runs to 13 residues. Germline V gene data show CDR1 as SGHNT and CDR2 as YENEEA. The DNA for the CDR3 is TGTACCAGCAGCTTAGTCCGGGACGCTACGCAGTATTTT. It translates to CTSSLVRDATQYF.

J is TRBJ2-3 and V is TRBV6-5; the D gene is possibly TRBD1 (5 bases). V was cut by 2 bases and J by 5 bases, with 8 bases left in between. The CDR3 is 13 amino acids. Germline loops: CDR1 MNHEY, CDR2 SVGAGI. As DNA, the CDR3 is TGTGCCAGCAGTTACGGGGCAGGAGATACGCAGTATTTT. Translation gives CASSYGAGDTQYF.

Ten or more counts support this clonotype. This rearrangement joins TRBV29-1 to TRBJ1-2, with a tentative D call TRBD1 (6 bases). From germline, CDR1 is SQVTM and CDR2 ANQGSEA. The V gene lost 3 bases and the J gene lost 4 bases, with 9 bases spanning the gap. CDR3 length: 12 residues. The CDR3 protein is CSVDRGPYGYTF. The CDR3 DNA reads TGCAGCGTTGACCGGGGGCCCTATGGCTACACCTTC. The complete variable domain, with remaining parts taken from reference TRBV29-1 and TRBJ1-2, reads SAVISQKPSRDICQRGTSLTIQCQVDSQVTMMFWYRQQPGQSLTLIATANQGSEATYESGFVIDKFPISRPNLTFSTLTVSNMSPEDSSIYLCSVDRGPYGYTFGSGTRLTVV.

The table lists this clonotype with many counts. The genes are TRBV9 and TRBJ2-1; D unclear. This CDR3 has 14 amino acids. Trimming removed 1 base at V and 8 bases at J, with 13 bases between. Germline V gives CDR1 SGDLS, CDR2 YYNGEE. CDR3 protein: CASSVTVFGDEQFF. The CDR3 bases are TGTGCCAGCAGCGTAACCGTTTTTGGGGATGAGCAGTTCTTC.

V and J are TRBV28 and TRBJ2-5, with 7 bases that match TRBD1. The CDR3 has 14 residues. Per germline, CDR1 MDHEN and CDR2 SYDVKM. Trimming at V came to 3 bases and at J to 5 bases, leaving 6 bases not matched to a gene. Here the CDR3 reads CASSFDREGETQYF. For the CDR3, the DNA is TGTGCCAGCAGTTTCGACAGGGAAGGGGAGACCCAGTACTTC.